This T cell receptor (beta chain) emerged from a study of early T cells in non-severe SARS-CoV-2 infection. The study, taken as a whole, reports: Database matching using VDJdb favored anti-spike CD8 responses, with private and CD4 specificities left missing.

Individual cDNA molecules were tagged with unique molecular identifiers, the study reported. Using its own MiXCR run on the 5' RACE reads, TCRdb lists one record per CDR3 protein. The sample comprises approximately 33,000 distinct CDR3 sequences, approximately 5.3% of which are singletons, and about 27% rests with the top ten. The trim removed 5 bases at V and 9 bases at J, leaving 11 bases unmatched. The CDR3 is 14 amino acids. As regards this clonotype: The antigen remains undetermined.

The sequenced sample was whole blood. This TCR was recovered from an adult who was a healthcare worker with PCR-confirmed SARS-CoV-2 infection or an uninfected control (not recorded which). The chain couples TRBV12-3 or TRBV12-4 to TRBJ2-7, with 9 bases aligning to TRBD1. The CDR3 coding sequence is TGTGCCAGCAGTCTACAGGGGGCGGACGGAGCGCAGTACTTC. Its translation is CASSLQGADGAQYF.